The clone carrying this T cell receptor (beta chain) was recorded at least ten times. Its antigen remains unidentified. This entry is derived from a study of cytomegalovirus exposure and HLA in healthy donors. Study-wide findings and caveats: Cytomegalovirus association was listed for under 200 TCR beta chains.

PCR used 60 Vbeta primers and 13 Jbeta primers. Original handling: About 10 million shared chains were among the approximately 87 million unique TCR beta chains that a later analysis counted. Measured with immunoSEQ multiplex PCR; TCRdb has only the in-frame clones, and not every one. V, J and clone size are those of that table, while D and trimming were read from the DNA. The sample has about 140,000 clones, under 70% seen once; the top ten hold roughly 6%. The CDR3 spans 16 residues. Germline CDR1 is MNHEY and CDR2 is SVGAGI. Trimming at V came to 2 bases and at J to 11 bases, leaving 10 bases not matched to a gene.

The specimen was PBMCs. The clonotype comes from a woman in her sixties or seventies in good health and CMV-seronegative. This rearrangement joins TRBV6-5 to TRBJ2-1; 12 bases match TRBD2. Here the CDR3 reads CASSYIGLAGSLQQFF. The CDR3, as DNA: TGTGCCAGCAGTTACATCGGACTAGCGGGGAGCCTTCAGCAGTTCTTC.